This entry lists 15 T cell receptor beta chains sequenced from one sample in a study of CD8 T cells in ankylosing spondylitis (dated by TCRdb to about 2017). These TCRs' antigens remain unknown. The method was 5' RACE. Sequenced on an Illumina HiSeq 2500. TCRdb itself trimmed the public reads at Q25 with fastp, ran MiXCR and retained productive beta chains. One record per CDR3 amino acid sequence lists the most common genes and DNA. The sample has more than 500,000 distinct CDR3 sequences on record, approximately 5.3% of them singletons. Roughly 3.5% of the sample goes to the ten largest clones. Overall results and qualifications from the work: Blood from ankylosing spondylitis patients appeared to be characterized by a TCR beta motif composed of about eight highly homologous amino acid variants.

The specimen sequenced was blood, either unsorted or a sorted T cell fraction (not recorded which). The source of these receptors is a male donor with ankylosing spondylitis.

There are a few counts of this clonotype. The chain combines TRBV20-1 with TRBJ2-7; TRBD1 aligns across 7 bases. Losses at the gene ends were 3 bases for V and 7 bases for J; bases not matched to a gene: 9. The CDR3 has 13 amino acids. In germline, CDR1 is DFQATT, CDR2 SNEGSKA (reference sequence). CDR3 nucleotide sequence: TGCAGTGCTAGCGACAGGGATGTATATGAGCAGTACTTC. Its translation is CSASDRDVYEQYF.

This clonotype was recorded many times. The genes are TRBV20-1 and TRBJ2-3; 8 bases match TRBD2. This CDR3 has 15 residues. With V trimmed by 1 base and J by 2 bases, 5 bases remained unmatched. CDR1 is DFQATT, CDR2 SNEGSKA, per germline (reference sequence). CDR3 DNA: TGCAGTGCTAGAGGGATACTAGCGGTCACAGATACGCAGTATTTT. It encodes CSARGILAVTDTQYF.

This clonotype was found many times. The gene calls are TRBV7-9 and TRBJ2-1; 7 bases agree with TRBD2. Per germline, CDR1 SEHNR and CDR2 FQNEAQ (reference sequence). After removal of 5 bases from V and 2 bases from J, the junction contained 9 bases not matched to a gene. The length of the CDR3 is 16 residues. CDR3 region: CASSVGEGLPYNEQFF. CDR3 nucleotides: TGTGCCAGCAGCGTGGGGGAGGGCCTTCCCTACAATGAGCAGTTCTTC.

This clonotype was found a few times. CDR3 residues: CASSFVSGITDTQYF. The DNA for the CDR3 is TGTGCCAGCAGCTTCGTTAGCGGGATCACAGATACGCAGTATTTT. This chain links TRBV9 with TRBJ2-3; the match to TRBD2 covers 8 bases. The CDR3 is 15 residues long. Germline lookup yields CDR1 SGDLS and CDR2 YYNGEE. The V gene end was trimmed by 4 bases and the J gene end by 2 bases; junction bases not matched to a gene: 6.

At least ten counts were recorded for this clonotype. The chain uses TRBV12-3 or TRBV12-4 and TRBJ1-5; D is ambiguous. The CDR3 totals 14 residues. Trimming removed 2 bases from V and 3 bases from J, with 8 bases in between. The CDR3 DNA follows: TGTGCCAGCAGTTTACGCAGCCCCAATCAGCCCCAGCATTTT. Residues: CASSLRSPNQPQHF.

Ten or more counts support this clonotype. The chain joins TRBV6-5 to TRBJ1-2, with D possibly TRBD1 on 6 matching bases. This CDR3 is built from 15 residues. The V end was cut by 0 bases, the J end by 2 bases, with 10 bases between. CDR1 MNHEY and CDR2 SVGAGI come from the germline V gene. CDR3 amino acids: CASSYSRTVNYGYTF. The CDR3 DNA follows: TGTGCCAGCAGTTACTCCCGGACAGTAAACTATGGCTACACCTTC.

This clonotype was counted many times. The J gene is TRBJ1-5, the V gene TRBV24-1, with D possibly being TRBD1 (6 bases). Between the trimmed V and J ends, which lost 2 bases and 3 bases, there was a span of 10 bases. Germline-derived CDR1 and CDR2 are KGHDR and SFDVKD. The CDR3 is 15 residues long. The CDR3, as DNA: TGTGCCACCAGTGATTCGAACAGGGCCAATCAGCCCCAGCATTTT. The encoded protein is CATSDSNRANQPQHF.

In its sample, this clonotype was seen many times. V is TRBV6-5 and J is TRBJ1-2; D gene ambiguous. With 0 bases removed from V and 11 bases from J, the gap between germline ends came to 10 bases. The CDR3 extends over 12 amino acids. Germline V lookup: CDR1 MNHEY, CDR2 SVGAGI. This chain's CDR3 is CASSYSGRRYTF. CDR3 nucleotides: TGTGCCAGCAGTTACTCAGGGCGGAGATACACCTTC.

The sample holds many counts of this clonotype. The V call is TRBV2, the J call TRBJ1-2; no reliable D call. This CDR3 comprises 12 residues. The germline CDR1 and CDR2 sequences are SNHLY and FYNNEI. The V end was cut by 5 bases, the J end by 8 bases, with 12 bases between. The CDR3 nucleotides read TGTGCCAGCAGTCTGACCGAGGACGGCTACACCTTC. As protein: CASSLTEDGYTF.

With regard to this clonotype: It may be a read error: a sequence one base away is much more abundant. Because it lacks the conserved phenylalanine or tryptophan at the end, this CDR3 is likely a read error. This chain joins TRBV7-2 and TRBJ2-3; D may be TRBD2 (6 bases). Germline V gene lookup returns CDR1 SGHTA and CDR2 FQGNSA. There are 12 residues in the CDR3. Between the trimmed V and J ends, which lost 4 bases and 9 bases, there was a span of 11 bases. CDR3 region: CASSSDRGTQYL. For the CDR3, the DNA is TGTGCCAGCAGCTCTGACCGGGGGACGCAGTATCTT.

This clonotype was detected many times. V gene TRBV5-1 combines with J gene TRBJ1-3; 10 bases agree with TRBD1. V trimming: 4 bases; J trimming: 6 bases; junction bases outside the gene matches: 7. CDR1 and CDR2 from the germline V gene are SGHRS and YFSETQ. The CDR3 sequence is 15 residues long. This chain's CDR3 is CASSPGTGDENTIYF. CDR3 sequence (DNA): TGCGCCAGCAGCCCGGGGACAGGGGATGAAAACACCATATATTTT.

This clonotype occurred many times. The CDR3: CAISEPEGTSGRVYNEQFF. The CDR3 DNA sequence: TGTGCCATCAGTGAGCCTGAGGGGACTAGCGGGAGGGTATACAATGAGCAGTTCTTC. The chain employs TRBV10-3 and TRBJ2-1, with 16 bases lining up with TRBD2. V was pared by 2 bases and J by 4 bases, with 8 bases of the junction left unmatched. The length of the CDR3 is 19 residues. The germline gives CDR1 ENHRY, CDR2 SYGVKD.

V and J are TRBV5-1 and TRBJ2-1; D might be TRBD2 (6 bases). The CDR3 runs 18 residues. The germline V and J ends were trimmed by 1 base and 2 bases, with 19 bases remaining between them. Per the germline V gene, CDR1 is SGHRS and CDR2 is YFSETQ. CDR3 coding DNA: TGCGCCAGCAGCTTGACGCCCTCAAATGCGGGGACCTACAATGAGCAGTTCTTC. This codes for CASSLTPSNAGTYNEQFF.

Of note for this clonotype: Mismatch with germline at one junction end may stem from a read error. V usage is TRBV7-2 and J usage is TRBJ2-1, with TRBD2 matching over 7 bases. The CDR3 is 16 amino acids. Germline CDR1 SGHTA, CDR2 FQGNSA. The CDR3 loop is CASSLGRGNLYNGQFF. For the CDR3, the DNA is TGTGCCAGCAGCTTAGGGCGGGGGAACCTCTACAATGGGCAGTTCTTC.

This clonotype was detected a few times. The V gene is TRBV27, the J gene TRBJ2-3; no clear D gene. V lost 8 bases to trimming and J lost 2 bases, with 8 bases between them. CDR3 length: 12 amino acids. Germline-derived CDR1 and CDR2 are MNHEY and SMNVEV (reference sequence). The DNA for the CDR3 is TGTGCCAGCGCCTTCTCCACAGATACGCAGTATTTT. Translating it yields CASAFSTDTQYF.